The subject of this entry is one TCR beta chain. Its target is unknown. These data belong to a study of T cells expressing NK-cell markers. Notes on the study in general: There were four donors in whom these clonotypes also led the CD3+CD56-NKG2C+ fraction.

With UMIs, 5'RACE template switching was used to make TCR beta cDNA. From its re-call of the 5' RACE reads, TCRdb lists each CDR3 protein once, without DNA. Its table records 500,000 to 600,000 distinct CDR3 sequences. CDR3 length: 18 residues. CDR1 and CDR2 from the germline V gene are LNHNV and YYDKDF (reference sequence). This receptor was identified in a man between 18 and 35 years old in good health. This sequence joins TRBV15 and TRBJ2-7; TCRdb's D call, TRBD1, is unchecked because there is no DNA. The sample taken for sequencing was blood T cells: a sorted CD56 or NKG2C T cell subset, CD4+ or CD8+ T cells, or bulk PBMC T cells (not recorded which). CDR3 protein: CATSRDFPNPGASYEQYF.